One sample yielded the 20 T cell receptor beta chains listed below, sequenced in a study of response to subunit inactivated influenza vaccine. TCRdb recomputed calls from the RT-PCR reads with MiXCR, one row per CDR3 protein. The sample records a few hundred thousand distinct CDR3 sequences, roughly 15% being singletons. The material was PBMCs from blood, obtained 11 to 12 days after vaccination. The source of these receptors is a man aged 45-65 years who received an inactivated influenza vaccine.

This clonotype was observed at least ten times. This sequence joins TRBV7-9 and TRBJ2-3; D gene ambiguous. Germline V gives CDR1 SEHNR, CDR2 FQNEAQ (reference sequence). V was shortened by 1 base and J by 3 bases, with 5 bases between the two germline ends. This CDR3 is built from 13 residues. CDR3 amino acids: CASSLDQTDTQYF. The DNA for the CDR3 is TGTGCCAGCAGCTTAGATCAGACAGATACGCAGTATTTT.

This clonotype appeared a few times. The chain carries TRBV7-2 and TRBJ2-5, with 12 bases fitting TRBD2. Trimming cost V 1 base and J 4 bases; bases outside gene matches: 7. Germline lookup yields CDR1 SGHTA and CDR2 FQGNSA. The CDR3 spans 17 residues. CDR3 in DNA: TGTGCCAGCAGCTTAGGCCAGACTAGCGGGGGCGTAGAGACCCAGTACTTC. It translates to CASSLGQTSGGVETQYF.

This clonotype came up a few times. This chain connects TRBV6-6 to TRBJ1-1; no clear D gene. This CDR3 spans 11 amino acids. V gave up 7 bases and J gave up 2 bases, with 5 bases separating them. The germline V gene has CDR1 MNHNY and CDR2 SVGAGI (reference sequence). The CDR3 reads CASTVNTEAFF. The CDR3 DNA is TGTGCCAGCACGGTTAACACTGAAGCTTTCTTT.

The genes are TRBV7-9 and TRBJ2-2; TRBD2 agrees at 10 bases. Looked up from germline, CDR1 is SEHNR and CDR2 is FQNEAQ (reference sequence). The CDR3 has 15 residues. V lost 4 bases, J lost 3 bases, and 2 bases stayed unmatched. The DNA for the CDR3 is TGTGCCAGCAGCTCCGGACTAGCGGACACCGGGGAGCTGTTTTTT. Translation: CASSSGLADTGELFF.

V and J are TRBV29-1 and TRBJ2-7; 9 bases line up with TRBD1. Germline V gives CDR1 SQVTM, CDR2 ANQGSEA. Trimming removed 2 bases from V and 4 bases from J; junction bases left unmatched: 6. The CDR3 has 14 residues. The CDR3 sequence: CSVETRDREYEQYF. The CDR3 DNA reads TGCAGCGTTGAAACCCGGGACAGGGAATACGAGCAGTACTTC.

This clonotype has a count of ten or more. The chain carries TRBV3-1 and TRBJ2-4, with no clear D. Trimming left V 4 bases short and J 5 bases short, with 3 bases between. The CDR3 length is 11 residues. CDR1 is LGHDT, CDR2 YNNKEL, per germline (reference sequence). The CDR3 nucleotides read TGTGCCAGCAGCCTTCAAAACATTCAGTACTTC. This encodes CASSLQNIQYF.

The chain joins TRBV28 to TRBJ2-1; 10 nucleotides align to TRBD1. The CDR3 has 15 residues. Unmatched junction bases numbered 5, after V lost 3 bases and J lost 6 bases. The germline gives CDR1 MDHEN, CDR2 SYDVKM. The CDR3 DNA reads as TGTGCCAGCAGTTTTAGGACAGGGGGATCCAATGAGCAGTTCTTC. Its protein is CASSFRTGGSNEQFF.

This clonotype was seen a few times. The chain joins TRBV4-1 to TRBJ1-5; 8 bases fit TRBD1. The length of the CDR3 is 18 residues. Trimming removed 4 bases from V and 2 bases from J; junction bases left unmatched: 13. Germline CDR1 and CDR2: MGHRA and YSYEKL. The chain's CDR3 is CASSRLGTGKGGNQPQHF. Here the CDR3 DNA reads TGCGCCAGCAGCCGCCTCGGGACAGGCAAAGGGGGCAATCAGCCCCAGCATTTT.

This clonotype turned up a few times. The chain recombines TRBV6-1 with TRBJ2-7; perhaps D is TRBD1 or TRBD2 (6 bases each). CDR1 and CDR2 from the germline V gene are MNHNS and SASEGT. The CDR3 length is 14 residues. The V and J ends lost 6 bases and 5 bases respectively, with 17 bases between them. The CDR3 sequence: CASSSGGGLNEQYF. In DNA form, the CDR3 reads TGTGCCAGCAGCTCCGGAGGGGGACTTAACGAGCAGTACTTC.

A few counts support this clonotype. This chain links TRBV4-1 with TRBJ1-2; TRBD1 aligns across 8 bases. The length of the CDR3 is 14 residues. Unmatched junction bases numbered 3, after V lost 2 bases and J lost 4 bases. CDR1 is MGHRA, CDR2 YSYEKL, per germline. This CDR3 is CASSQNRGGYGYTF. CDR3 bases: TGCGCCAGCAGCCAAAACAGGGGGGGCTATGGCTACACCTTC.

This clonotype was observed a handful of times. V gene TRBV20-1 combines with J gene TRBJ1-2, with TRBD1 matching over 8 bases. The germline gives CDR1 DFQATT, CDR2 SNEGSKA (reference sequence). The V segment lost 2 bases and the J segment 5 bases; nucleotides outside the gene matches: 10. The CDR3 loop spans 15 amino acids. Here the CDR3 DNA reads TGCAGTGCTAGAAAGAGACAGGGGCAAGGGTATGGCTACACCTTC. The encoded protein is CSARKRQGQGYGYTF.

The rearrangement links TRBV24-1 to TRBJ2-1; either TRBD1 or TRBD2 may fit D (7 bases each). CDR1 and CDR2 (germline): KGHDR, SFDVKD. Trimming took off 1 base at V and 0 bases at J, with 15 bases between the two ends. The CDR3 contains 18 residues. CDR3 protein: CATSDFQGGGSSYNEQFF. For the CDR3, the DNA is TGTGCCACCAGTGATTTTCAAGGGGGCGGGAGCTCCTACAATGAGCAGTTCTTC.

CDR3 protein: CAISESQVPYF. CDR3 nucleotide sequence: TGTGCCATCAGTGAGTCTCAGGTGCCGTATTTT. The rearrangement joins TRBV10-3 to TRBJ2-3, with no clear D. CDR3 size: 11 residues. CDR1 is ENHRY and CDR2 is SYGVKD in the germline V gene. V lost 0 bases to trimming and J lost 14 bases, with 9 bases between them.

This clonotype has just a few counts. The V call is TRBV15, the J call TRBJ1-6; D remains unclear. V lost 0 bases, J lost 6 bases, and 12 bases lay in between. The CDR3 has 16 amino acids. Germline V gene lookup returns CDR1 LNHNV and CDR2 YYDKDF (reference sequence). The CDR3 reads CATSREMARVNSPLHF. DNA for the CDR3: TGTGCCACCAGCAGAGAAATGGCCCGCGTTAATTCACCCCTCCACTTT.

V usage is TRBV6-2 or TRBV6-3 and J usage is TRBJ2-7; D is unclear. In germline, CDR1 is MNHEY, CDR2 SVGEGT. This CDR3 contains 15 residues. The V and J ends lost 5 bases and 2 bases respectively, with 16 bases between them. CDR3 nucleotides: TGTGCCAGCAGTGACCCAGCAGGTCCCCCCTACGAGCAGTACTTC. Translated: CASSDPAGPPYEQYF.

The rearrangement uses TRBV6-1 and TRBJ2-3; D might be TRBD2 (6 bases). CDR1 is MNHNS, CDR2 SASEGT, per germline. V shed 5 bases and J shed 0 bases, with 15 bases lying between them. This CDR3 is 16 amino acids long. Here the CDR3 reads CASSLLARASTDTQYF. CDR3 in DNA: TGTGCCAGCAGTCTTCTAGCGAGGGCTAGCACAGATACGCAGTATTTT.

This clonotype was detected many times. The CDR3 nucleotides are TGTGCCAGCAGCTTAGTGCCAAGAACCGGGGAGCTGTTTTTT. Protein: CASSLVPRTGELFF. V is TRBV7-2 and J is TRBJ2-2; no firm D call. Deletions cut 1 base from V and 5 bases from J, with 8 bases between. The CDR3 length is 14 residues. Germline loops: CDR1 SGHTA, CDR2 FQGNSA.

This clonotype was detected a few times. The CDR3: CASSLVGITGELFF. DNA for the CDR3: TGCGCCAGCAGCTTGGTAGGAATCACCGGGGAGCTGTTTTTT. The V call is TRBV5-1, the J call TRBJ2-2; D uncertain. The CDR3 is made up of 14 amino acids. The germline gives CDR1 SGHRS, CDR2 YFSETQ. V lost 0 bases and J 4 bases, leaving 7 bases between the germline ends.

This chain joins TRBV27 and TRBJ1-5, with D uncertain. Germline loops: CDR1 MNHEY, CDR2 SMNVEV (reference sequence). The CDR3 totals 16 residues. Trimming left V 5 bases short and J 0 bases short, with 14 bases between. The CDR3 nucleotides read TGTGCCAGCAGTGCGGCAGGAGTTTATAGCAATCAGCCCCAGCATTTT. This gives the protein CASSAAGVYSNQPQHF.

This sequence joins TRBV28 and TRBJ2-7; 12 positions match TRBD1. This CDR3 region has 20 residues. Per germline, CDR1 MDHEN and CDR2 SYDVKM. Trimming cost V 1 base and J 5 bases; bases outside gene matches: 18. CDR3 nucleotide sequence: TGTGCCAGCAGTTTATCGGTTGGGACAGGGGGCTGGTTTCGGTACCACGAGCAGTACTTC. Translating it yields CASSLSVGTGGWFRYHEQYF. The full variable domain, in which reference TRBV28 and TRBJ2-7 provide the parts outside the CDR3, is DVKVTQSSRYLVKRTGEKVFLECVQDMDHENMFWYRQDPGLGLRLIYFSYDVKMKEKGDIPEGYSVSREKKERFSLILESASTNQTSMYLCASSLSVGTGGWFRYHEQYFGPGTRLTVT.